This TCR beta chain appears in the sequencing data of a study of vaccination effects on CD4 cells after COVID-19. Study at large: The post-vaccine samples were taken, at the median, 72 days after the second dose.

Comment on this clone: Antigen unknown.

When ten to eleven days of culture had elapsed, CD4+ T cells were isolated. Participants completed two doses of the BNT162b2 or mRNA-1273 vaccine. IL-2 medium supplanted half the medium on days 3 and 7. Per germline, CDR1 LNHDA and CDR2 SQIVND (reference sequence). CDR3 length: 15 amino acids. V lost 7 bases to trimming and J lost 0 bases; unmatched junction nucleotides: 6. Profiled with immunoSEQ multiplex PCR; TCRdb holds only in-frame clones, not every one. The repertoire holds some 30,000 clones, with 74% as singletons. The receptor was isolated from a human donor who received a COVID-19 vaccine. The V gene is TRBV19, the J gene TRBJ1-1; 9 bases are a match to TRBD1. Sequencing used CD4+ T cells from PBMCs cultured without peptide, obtained after COVID-19 vaccination. This CDR3 is CASTRQGVLNTEAFF. In DNA form, the CDR3 reads TGTGCCAGTACCCGACAGGGGGTGTTGAACACTGAAGCTTTCTTT.